This T cell receptor (beta chain) was identified during a study of shared clonotypes between healthy human individuals. CD45RO-negative, CCR7-selected cells formed the naive CD8 fraction, which excluded terminally differentiated effector memory CD45RA+ cells. The CDR3 is made up of 15 amino acids. V lost 4 bases to trimming and J lost 6 bases, with 16 bases between them. Germline CDR1 is MNHEY and CDR2 is SMNVEV (reference sequence). The study, taken as a whole, reports: The study found lower generation probabilities in non-shared clonotypes than in those shared by all four donors.

Deep was the level at which the assay was run. The table came from immunoSEQ multiplex PCR; TCRdb's copy has only in-frame clones and leaves some out. This sample has over 800,000 clones, with around 92% found just once. With regard to this clone: What it recognizes is unknown.

The origin of this receptor is a man between 25 and 39 years old in good health. Sequenced: naive CD8+ T cells sorted from blood. The rearrangement joins TRBV27 to TRBJ2-1, with a tentative D call TRBD1 (6 bases). CDR3 coding DNA: TGTGCCAGCAGTTATGGACAGAAGGTCCGCAATGAGCAGTTCTTC. Amino acids: CASSYGQKVRNEQFF.